A selection of T cell receptor beta chains follows, all from one sample in a study of T cells in Graves' hyperthyroidism and ophthalmopathy. TCRdb recomputed calls from the multiplex PCR reads with MiXCR, one row per CDR3 protein. Of 490,000 or so distinct CDR3 sequences detected, 20% appear once; the ten largest clones hold less than 55%. The sequenced sample consisted of blood. The receptors stem from a man in his forties or fifties with Graves' ophthalmopathy. CDR3s include the opening cysteine and the closing phenylalanine or tryptophan. Fields, in order: D gene, V gene, J gene, clone size, CDR3 protein, CDR3 DNA. D genes are given only for firm matches. Not all rows give a size; the values are once, few, many and, for expanded clones, a class.

>NA|TRBV11-2|TRBJ2-3|many
CASSTSTGLSDTQYF
TGTGCCAGCAGCACCTCGACAGGCTTATCAGATACGCAGTATTTT
>NA|TRBV3-1|TRBJ2-5|NA
CASGERQETQYF
TGTGCCAGCGGGGAAAGACAAGAGACCCAGTACTTC
>NA|TRBV7-8|TRBJ2-1|few
CASSLGGGWQFF
TGTGCCAGCAGCTTAGGTGGGGGCTGGCAGTTCTTC
>NA|TRBV12-3/TRBV12-4|TRBJ1-5|many
CASSGRSSNQPQHF
TGTGCCAGCAGTGGGAGGTCCAGCAATCAGCCCCAGCATTTT
>TRBD2|TRBV6-1|TRBJ2-7|NA
CASTGLAGGPSRQYF
TGTGCCAGCACCGGACTAGCGGGAGGCCCCAGTCGGCAGTACTTC
>TRBD1|TRBV28|TRBJ1-2|NA
CASSSAAGGNYGYTF
TGTGCCAGCAGTTCCGCGGCAGGGGGTAACTATGGCTACACCTTC
>NA|TRBV29-1|TRBJ1-1|few
CSVGWSMNTEAFF
TGCAGCGTTGGCTGGTCCATGAACACTGAAGCTTTCTTT
>NA|TRBV6-1|TRBJ2-2|NA
CASSPGQKPGELFF
TGTGCCAGCAGCCCAGGACAGAAACCCGGGGAGCTGTTTTTT
>TRBD2|TRBV12-3/TRBV12-4|TRBJ2-7|NA
CASSSGLAGNEQYF
TGTGCCAGCAGCTCGGGACTAGCGGGAAACGAGCAGTACTTC
>TRBD1|TRBV18|TRBJ1-1|NA
CASSPPDRGVTEAFF
TGTGCCAGCTCACCACCGGACAGGGGTGTGACTGAAGCTTTCTTT
>TRBD1|TRBV28|TRBJ2-7|NA
CASSPTTGGGGEQYF
TGTGCCAGCAGTCCGACGACAGGGGGAGGTGGCGAGCAGTACTTC
>NA|TRBV30|TRBJ1-4|NA
CAWNNNEKLFF
TGTGCCTGGAATAATAATGAAAAACTGTTTTTT
>NA|TRBV28|TRBJ2-4|few
CASSLPGPSIQYF
TGTGCCAGCAGTCTCCCGGGACCCAGCATTCAGTACTTC
>TRBD1|TRBV6-1|TRBJ2-7|many
CASSPPVTGQIGYEQYF
TGTGCCAGCAGTCCACCCGTCACGGGACAGATCGGCTACGAGCAGTACTTC
>TRBD1|TRBV6-1|TRBJ2-7|few
CASNRQGRLSEQYF
TGTGCCAGCAATAGACAGGGGAGATTGTCGGAGCAGTACTTC
>NA|TRBV3-1|TRBJ2-7|many
CASSRRGRRDEQYF
TGTGCCAGCAGCCGCCGCGGTCGGAGGGACGAGCAGTACTTC
>NA|TRBV12-3/TRBV12-4|TRBJ1-1|many
CASSSQLEAFF
TGTGCCAGCAGTTCACAGCTTGAAGCTTTCTTT
>TRBD2|TRBV20-1|TRBJ2-7|NA
CSARATSAISYEQYF
TGCAGTGCTAGAGCGACTAGCGCGATATCCTACGAGCAGTACTTC
>NA|TRBV6-1|TRBJ2-1|NA
CASSLTGTRNEQFF
TGTGCCAGCAGTTTAACCGGGACACGAAATGAGCAGTTCTTC
>NA|TRBV7-3|TRBJ2-5|many
CASSFDGGRGETQYF
TGTGCCAGCAGCTTTGACGGGGGACGGGGAGAGACCCAGTACTTC
>NA|TRBV7-2|TRBJ2-3|many
CASSPTGGSSGTDTQYF
TGTGCCAGCAGCCCTACCGGGGGATCATCGGGGACAGATACGCAGTATTTT
>NA|TRBV7-2|TRBJ1-1|few
CASTLRVFNTEAFF
TGTGCCAGCACCCTGAGGGTTTTTAACACTGAAGCTTTCTTT
>TRBD1|TRBV19|TRBJ1-1|NA
CASSPMTGTMNTEAFF
TGTGCCAGTAGTCCCATGACAGGGACAATGAACACTGAAGCTTTCTTT
>TRBD1|TRBV7-9|TRBJ1-2|NA
CASASGGTVDGYTF
TGTGCCAGCGCAAGCGGGGGGACAGTCGATGGCTACACCTTC
>NA|TRBV28|TRBJ2-7|many
CASSIRTAYEQYF
TGTGCCAGCAGTATTCGGACGGCCTACGAGCAGTACTTC
>TRBD2|TRBV6-2/TRBV6-3|TRBJ2-7|NA
CASSWRLAESYEQYF
TGTGCCAGCAGTTGGCGGCTAGCGGAATCCTACGAGCAGTACTTC
>TRBD2|TRBV5-1|TRBJ2-3|many
CASSLDAGGDTQYF
TGCGCCAGCAGCTTGGATGCGGGGGGAGATACGCAGTATTTT
>NA|TRBV5-6|TRBJ1-6|NA
CASSFGQSAPLHF
TGTGCCAGCAGCTTCGGACAGTCAGCACCCCTCCACTTT
>NA|TRBV20-1|TRBJ1-5|NA
CSARSRIGNQPQHF
TGCAGTGCTAGGAGTAGAATAGGCAATCAGCCCCAGCATTTT
>NA|TRBV20-1|TRBJ1-5|NA
CSALTQGGHQPQHF
TGCAGTGCTCTTACGCAGGGCGGGCATCAGCCCCAGCATTTT
>TRBD1|TRBV6-2/TRBV6-3|TRBJ2-5|NA
CASTNPGQGGETQYF
TGTGCCAGTACAAACCCGGGACAGGGAGGGGAGACCCAGTACTTC
>NA|TRBV6-1|TRBJ1-2|NA
CASRPDIEIFGYTF
TGTGCCAGCAGACCGGACATAGAGATTTTTGGCTACACCTTC
>NA|TRBV5-4|TRBJ2-2|NA
CASSFSGRNTGELFF
TGTGCCAGCAGCTTCAGCGGCAGAAACACCGGGGAGCTGTTTTTT
>NA|TRBV5-1|TRBJ1-2|NA
CASSLVGGDIDYTF
TGCGCCAGCAGCTTGGTAGGGGGGGATATCGACTACACCTTC
>TRBD1|TRBV11-2|TRBJ2-7|many
CASSHLRDRAPYEQYF
TGTGCCAGCAGCCATCTCCGCGACAGGGCCCCCTACGAGCAGTACTTC